The 5 T cell receptor beta chains below all came from one sample that was sequenced in a study of long-term antiretroviral therapy in people with HIV. Survey level was the resolution at which the v3.0 immunoSEQ assay ran. Generated by immunoSEQ multiplex PCR, the TCRdb table keeps only in-frame clones and is missing some. The profile shows tens of thousands of clones, roughly 80% of them singletons. Sequenced material: unsorted PBMCs, taken 0.8 years before starting antiretroviral therapy. The receptor set was obtained from a man aged 18 to 29 with HIV.

This clone is a singleton in its sample. The chain employs TRBV27 and TRBJ1-2; possible D gene TRBD1, 6 bases. The ends were cut back, 5 bases at V and 7 bases at J, with 14 bases in the middle. The CDR3 extends over 13 amino acids. The germline gives CDR1 MNHEY, CDR2 SMNVEV (reference sequence). CDR3 in DNA: TGTGCCAGCAGTCAGGGGCGCAAGGGTGGCTACACCTTC. It codes for CASSQGRKGGYTF.

This clone qualifies as medium-sized. The rearrangement uses TRBV27 and TRBJ1-1; D uncertain. CDR3 length: 13 residues. V lost 3 bases, J lost 1 base, and 6 bases lay in between. CDR1 and CDR2 from the germline V gene are MNHEY and SMNVEV (reference sequence). CDR3 loop: CASSFPGNTEAFF. Here the CDR3 DNA reads TGTGCCAGCAGTTTCCCCGGGAACACTGAAGCTTTCTTT.

This clone is termed medium-sized (0.01 to 0.1%). The chain combines TRBV27 with TRBJ1-2; D perhaps matches TRBD1 (5 bases). The V gene's germline CDR1 is MNHEY and CDR2 SMNVEV (reference sequence). V was shortened by 0 bases and J by 7 bases, with 9 bases between the two germline ends. The CDR3 extends over 13 amino acids. CDR3 DNA: TGTGCCAGCAGTTTATCGTCGACAGTTGGCTACACCTTC. Translated: CASSLSSTVGYTF.

The chain is built from TRBV7-3 and TRBJ1-4; 8 bases line up with TRBD1. CDR1 and CDR2 (germline): SGHTA, FQGTGA. The CDR3 contains 13 residues. V lost 3 bases, J lost 8 bases, and 2 bases stayed unmatched. Here the CDR3 reads CASSFDRGEKLFF. The CDR3 DNA is TGTGCCAGCAGCTTTGACAGGGGCGAAAAACTGTTTTTT.

The CDR3 sequence: CASRPPGRGKTGELFF. The CDR3 DNA reads TGTGCCAGCCGCCCCCCGGGACGGGGAAAGACCGGGGAGCTGTTTTTT. The gene calls are TRBV11-2 and TRBJ2-2; D may be TRBD1 or TRBD2 (5 bases each). The V and J ends lost 8 bases and 5 bases respectively, with 21 bases between them. The CDR3 runs to 16 residues. Germline assignment: CDR1 SGHAT and CDR2 FQNNGV.